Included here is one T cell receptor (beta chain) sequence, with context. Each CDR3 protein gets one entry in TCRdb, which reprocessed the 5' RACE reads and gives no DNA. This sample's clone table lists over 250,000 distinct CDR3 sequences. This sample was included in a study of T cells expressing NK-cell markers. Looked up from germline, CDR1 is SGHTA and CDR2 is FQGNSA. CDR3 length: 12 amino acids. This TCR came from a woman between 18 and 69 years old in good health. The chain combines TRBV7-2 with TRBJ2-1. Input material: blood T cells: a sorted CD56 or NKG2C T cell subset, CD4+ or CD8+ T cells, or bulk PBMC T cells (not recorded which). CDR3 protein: CASGHGYNEQFF.